This TCR beta chain was found in a study of cytomegalovirus exposure and HLA in healthy donors. Looking at the study overall: A preliminary data release comprised around 85 million unique TCRs obtained from HLA-typed donors. Study observations and caveats: While the bulk of TCR sequences proved rare, some public TCRs turned up in many donors.

A remark on this clone: Its antigen is undetermined.

Researchers ran the PCR with 60 Vbeta and 13 Jbeta primers. TCRdb keeps only in-frame clones here, not all; method: immunoSEQ multiplex PCR. The repertoire holds under 200,000 clones, with roughly 80% as singletons. This CDR3 is built from 15 residues. V gave up 4 bases and J gave up 1 base; unmatched junction bases: 5. Germline CDR1 reads SEHNR; CDR2 reads FQNEAQ (reference sequence). The specimen was PBMCs. This rearrangement joins TRBV7-9 to TRBJ2-5; 8 nucleotides align to TRBD1. The TCR was taken from a woman younger than 35 in good health and CMV-seronegative. The CDR3 sequence is CASSSRDRLQETQYF. CDR3 coding DNA: TGTGCCAGCAGCTCGCGGGACAGGCTCCAAGAGACCCAGTACTTC.